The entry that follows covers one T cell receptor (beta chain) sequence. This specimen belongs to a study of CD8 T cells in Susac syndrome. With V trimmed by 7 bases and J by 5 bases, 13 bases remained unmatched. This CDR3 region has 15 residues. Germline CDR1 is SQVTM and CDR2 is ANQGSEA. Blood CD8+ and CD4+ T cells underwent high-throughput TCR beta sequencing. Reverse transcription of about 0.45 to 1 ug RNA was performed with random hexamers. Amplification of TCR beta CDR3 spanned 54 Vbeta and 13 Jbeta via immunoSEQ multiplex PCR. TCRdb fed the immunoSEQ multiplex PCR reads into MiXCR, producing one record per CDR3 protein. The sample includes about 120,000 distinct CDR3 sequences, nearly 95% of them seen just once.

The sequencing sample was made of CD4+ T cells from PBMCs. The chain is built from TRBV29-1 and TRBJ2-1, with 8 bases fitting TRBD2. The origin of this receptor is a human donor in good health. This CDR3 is CSAVTGTSSHNEQFF. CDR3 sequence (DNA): TGCAGCGCTGTGACCGGGACTAGTAGTCACAATGAGCAGTTCTTC.